The next 21 T cell receptor beta chains were all read from a single sample in a study of T cells expressing NK-cell markers. TCRdb re-called the 5' RACE reads; every CDR3 protein appears as one record, without DNA. This sample's table has approximately 110,000 distinct CDR3 sequences. Sequencing was carried out using blood T cells: a sorted CD56 or NKG2C T cell subset, CD4+ or CD8+ T cells, or bulk PBMC T cells (not recorded which). The receptors stem from a woman aged 18 to 75 in good health.

The chain employs TRBV20-1 and TRBJ2-1; absent DNA, TCRdb's TRBD1 call cannot be checked. In germline, CDR1 is DFQATT, CDR2 SNEGSKA (reference sequence). The CDR3 consists of 11 residues. The CDR3 is CSASRENEQFF.

V gene TRBV15 combines with J gene TRBJ2-7. Germline values: CDR1 LNHNV, CDR2 YYDKDF (reference sequence). This CDR3 is built from 14 residues. This CDR3 is CATSEKRGSYEQYF.

The chain recombines TRBV6-5 with TRBJ2-4. The V gene's germline CDR1 is MNHEY and CDR2 SVGAGI. CDR3 length equals 15 residues. The CDR3 region is CASSYTSLAKNIQYF.

The chain employs TRBV5-6 and TRBJ2-5; the TCRdb call, TRBD1, lacks DNA for checking. Germline CDR1 is SGHDT and CDR2 is YYEEEE. This CDR3 region has 14 residues. The CDR3 loop reads CASSSDRGPETQYF.

The chain uses TRBV27 and TRBJ2-1; with no DNA, the TCRdb D assignment of TRBD2 cannot be verified. The CDR3 consists of 19 residues. CDR1 and CDR2 from the germline V gene are MNHEY and SMNVEV (reference sequence). The CDR3 is CASSLFGVAGGSSYNEQFF.

V gene TRBV5-1 combines with J gene TRBJ1-5; TCRdb proposes TRBD1, but this gene call is untestable without DNA. The germline gives CDR1 SGHRS, CDR2 YFSETQ. The CDR3 is 18 residues long. The CDR3 spells CARVRGRKGVGLHQPQHF.

The chain links TRBV5-4 to TRBJ2-7; TCRdb calls TRBD1, which cannot be checked without DNA. The germline CDR1 and CDR2 sequences are SGHNT and YYREEE (reference sequence). The CDR3 has 11 amino acids. The CDR3 sequence: CASSDRYEQYF.

The CDR3 is CASSLDPGTYTSYEQYF. The rearrangement joins TRBV5-1 to TRBJ2-7. This CDR3 has 17 amino acids. From germline, CDR1 is SGHRS and CDR2 YFSETQ.

This sequence joins TRBV9 and TRBJ2-1; TCRdb's assignment of TRBD1 cannot be checked, as there is no DNA. The CDR3 sequence is 11 residues long. From germline, CDR1 is SGDLS and CDR2 YYNGEE. The CDR3 loop reads CASSSQGAQFF.

The chain links TRBV5-1 to TRBJ2-5. Germline CDR1 SGHRS, CDR2 YFSETQ. The CDR3 totals 15 residues. This CDR3 is CASSLTSASLETQYF.

The CDR3 sequence: CSVVGGPYNEQFF. V usage is TRBV29-1 and J usage is TRBJ2-1. Germline values: CDR1 SQVTM, CDR2 ANQGSEA. The CDR3 is made up of 13 amino acids.

This chain joins TRBV12-3 or TRBV12-4 and TRBJ2-1. The CDR3 consists of 14 residues. CDR3 protein: CASSLSGTGNEQFF.

The rearrangement links TRBV6-2 or TRBV6-3 to TRBJ2-1; lacking DNA, the TRBD1 call made by TCRdb goes unchecked. This CDR3 has 15 residues. Germline V gene data show CDR1 as MNHEY and CDR2 as SVGEGT. CDR3 protein: CASSYSEQGANEQFF.

This rearrangement joins TRBV30 to TRBJ1-1; the D gene TCRdb calls, TRBD1, cannot be checked with no DNA. The length of the CDR3 is 14 residues. Germline assignment: CDR1 GTSNPN and CDR2 SVGIG (reference sequence). This chain's CDR3 is CAWTPWGVGTEAFF.

The chain links TRBV7-7 to TRBJ2-1. The CDR3 is 13 amino acids. In germline, CDR1 is SSHAT, CDR2 FNYEAQ (reference sequence). Here the CDR3 reads CSCGGLIGNEQFF.

This chain uses TRBV6-2 or TRBV6-3 with TRBJ2-3; the TCRdb D gene call, TRBD2, has no DNA to confirm it. Looked up from germline, CDR1 is MNHEY and CDR2 is SVGEGT. The CDR3 totals 16 residues. The CDR3 here is CASSYEPAGGADTQYF.

The chain uses TRBV5-1 and TRBJ2-5; TCRdb's D gene call, TRBD1, goes unchecked for lack of DNA. This CDR3 is 15 amino acids long. Looked up from germline, CDR1 is SGHRS and CDR2 is YFSETQ. The CDR3 here is CASSSAGRKQETQYF. Supplemented by reference TRBV5-1 and TRBJ2-5, the full variable domain reads KAGVTQTPRYLIKTRGQQVTLSCSPISGHRSVSWYQQTPGQGLQFLFEYFSETQRNKGNFPGRFSGRQFSNSRSEMNVSTLELGDSALYLCASSSAGRKQETQYFGPGTRLLVL.

This sequence joins TRBV4-2 and TRBJ2-7; TCRdb outputs TRBD2, but without DNA this stays unchecked. The CDR3 spans 16 residues. The V gene's germline CDR1 is LGHNA and CDR2 YNFKEQ. CDR3 loop: CASSQGGTSGSYEQYF.

The CDR3: CASSTQGYNEQFF. The V and J genes are TRBV19 and TRBJ2-1; TCRdb's D call, TRBD1, is unchecked because there is no DNA. This CDR3 is 13 amino acids long. Germline CDR1 reads LNHDA; CDR2 reads SQIVND (reference sequence).

The chain combines TRBV25-1 with TRBJ2-7; as DNA is missing, the TRBD2 call by TCRdb cannot be tested. This CDR3 is 14 amino acids long. Germline V gives CDR1 MGHDK, CDR2 SYGVNS. The CDR3: CATIEEGGGYEQYF.

The gene calls are TRBV13 and TRBJ1-1; TCRdb lists TRBD1, though no DNA is available to test this call. Germline V CDR1 and CDR2: PRHDT, FYEKMQ (reference sequence). This CDR3 contains 15 residues. The CDR3 loop reads CASSPSDRVNTEAFF.